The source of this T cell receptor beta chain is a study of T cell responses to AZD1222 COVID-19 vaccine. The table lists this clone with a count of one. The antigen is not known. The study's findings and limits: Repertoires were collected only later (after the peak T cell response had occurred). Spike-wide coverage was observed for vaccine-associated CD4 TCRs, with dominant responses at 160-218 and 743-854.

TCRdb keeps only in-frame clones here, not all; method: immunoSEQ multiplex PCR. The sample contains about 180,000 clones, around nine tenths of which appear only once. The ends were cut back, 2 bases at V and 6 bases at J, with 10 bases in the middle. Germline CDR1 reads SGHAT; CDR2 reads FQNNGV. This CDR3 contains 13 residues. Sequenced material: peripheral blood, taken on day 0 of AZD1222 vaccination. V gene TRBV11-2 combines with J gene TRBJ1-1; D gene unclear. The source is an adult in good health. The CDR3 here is CASSLISSPEAFF. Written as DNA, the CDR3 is TGTGCCAGCAGCTTAATTAGTTCCCCTGAAGCTTTCTTT.